This T cell receptor (beta chain) was found in a study of CD8 T cells in Susac syndrome. Random hexamers primed reverse transcription of roughly 0.5 to 1 ug RNA. TCRdb re-called the immunoSEQ multiplex PCR reads through MiXCR, storing one row per CDR3 protein. The sample contains some 100,000 distinct CDR3 sequences, about 90% of which appear only once. This clonotype was sampled from a human donor in good health. Sequences were obtained from CD4+ T cells from PBMCs.

CDR3 region: CASSLGRELLVWETQYF. The CDR3 nucleotides are TGTGCCAGCAGCTTAGGGCGGGAGTTGTTAGTGTGGGAGACCCAGTACTTC. The genes are TRBV7-2 and TRBJ2-5; 7 positions agree with TRBD2. CDR3 length: 17 residues. Unmatched junction bases numbered 13, after V lost 1 base and J lost 5 bases. The germline V gene encodes CDR1 SGHTA and CDR2 FQGNSA. Variable domain in full (rest from reference TRBV7-2 and TRBJ2-5): GAGVSQSPSNKVTEKGKDVELRCDPISGHTALYWYRQSLGQGLEFLIYFQGNSAPDKSGLPSDRFSAERTGGSVSTLTIQRTQQEDSAVYLCASSLGRELLVWETQYFGPGTRLLVL.